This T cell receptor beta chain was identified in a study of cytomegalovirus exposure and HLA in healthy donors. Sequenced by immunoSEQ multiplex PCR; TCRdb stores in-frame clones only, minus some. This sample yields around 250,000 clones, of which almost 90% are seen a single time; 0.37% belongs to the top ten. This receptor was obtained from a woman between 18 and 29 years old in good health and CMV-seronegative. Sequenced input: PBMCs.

As DNA, the CDR3 is TGTGCCAGCAGTCGGACTGGTTACAATGAGCAGTTCTTC. Amino acid sequence: CASSRTGYNEQFF. The genes are TRBV7-2 and TRBJ2-1, with D tentatively TRBD2 (5 bases). The germline gives CDR1 SGHTA, CDR2 FQGNSA. The CDR3 consists of 13 residues. Trimming took off 6 bases at V and 4 bases at J, with 10 bases between the two ends.